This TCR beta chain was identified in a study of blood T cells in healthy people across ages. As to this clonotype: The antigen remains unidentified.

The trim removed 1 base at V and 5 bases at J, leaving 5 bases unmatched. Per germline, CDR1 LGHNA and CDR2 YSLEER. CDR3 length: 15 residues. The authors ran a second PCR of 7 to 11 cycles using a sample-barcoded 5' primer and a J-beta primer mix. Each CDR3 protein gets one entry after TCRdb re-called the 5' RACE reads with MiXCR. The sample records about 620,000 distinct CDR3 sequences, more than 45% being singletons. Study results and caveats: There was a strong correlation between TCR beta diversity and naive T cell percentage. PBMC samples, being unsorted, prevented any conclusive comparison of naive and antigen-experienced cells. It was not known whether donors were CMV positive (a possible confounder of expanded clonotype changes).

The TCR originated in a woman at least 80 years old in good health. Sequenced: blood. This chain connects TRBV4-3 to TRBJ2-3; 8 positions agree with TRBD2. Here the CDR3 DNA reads TGCGCCAGCAGCCAAGGCGGGGGGAAGCGAGATACGCAGTATTTT. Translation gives CASSQGGGKRDTQYF.